The 14 T cell receptor beta chains in this list originate from one sample, sequenced in a study of T cells expressing NK-cell markers. After re-calling the 5' RACE reads, TCRdb lists one entry per CDR3 protein, DNA absent. In all, the sample yields approximately 440,000 distinct CDR3 sequences. Sequenced material: blood T cells: a sorted CD56 or NKG2C T cell subset, CD4+ or CD8+ T cells, or bulk PBMC T cells (not recorded which). All receptors derive from a woman aged 45-59 years in good health.

V usage is TRBV5-1 and J usage is TRBJ2-7. The CDR3 sequence is 14 residues long. CDR1 and CDR2 from the germline V gene are SGHRS and YFSETQ. CDR3 region: CASSLAGVSYEQYF.

The chain links TRBV6-4 to TRBJ2-1; TCRdb picks TRBD1, but there is no DNA to check that call. The CDR3 runs to 13 residues. Looked up from germline, CDR1 is MRHNA and CDR2 is SNTAGT. The CDR3 spells CASRADSYNEQFF.

The J gene is TRBJ2-6, the V gene TRBV7-9; TCRdb's D gene call, TRBD1, goes unchecked for lack of DNA. Germline CDR1 SEHNR, CDR2 FQNEAQ (reference sequence). The CDR3 is 16 amino acids. The CDR3 loop is CASSSRTGVGANVLTF. Complete variable domain (other parts from reference TRBV7-9 and TRBJ2-6): DTGVSQNPRHKITKRGQNVTFRCDPISEHNRLYWYRQTLGQGPEFLTYFQNEAQLEKSRLLSDRFSAERPKGSFSTLEIQRTEQGDSAMYLCASSSRTGVGANVLTFGAGSRLTVL.

The rearrangement joins TRBV7-9 to TRBJ2-1; no DNA is available, so the TRBD1 call from TCRdb remains unchecked. Germline-derived CDR1 and CDR2 are SEHNR and FQNEAQ (reference sequence). The CDR3 has 17 amino acids. CDR3 in amino acids: CASSLERRLGSRNEQFF.

The gene calls are TRBV29-1 and TRBJ1-2. This CDR3 region has 14 residues. Germline V gives CDR1 SQVTM, CDR2 ANQGSEA. CDR3: CSVGVTPYNYGYTF.

The chain has TRBV14 and TRBJ2-5; there is no DNA to check the TCRdb D call of TRBD2. The CDR3 has 17 amino acids. Germline CDR1 and CDR2: SGHDN and FVKESK. The CDR3 spells CASSRRETSGSRETQYF. Using reference TRBV14 and TRBJ2-5 for the parts outside the CDR3, the full variable domain is EAGVTQFPSHSVIEKGQTVTLRCDPISGHDNLYWYRRVMGKEIKFLLHFVKESKQDESGMPNNRFLAERTGGTYSTLKVQPAELEDSGVYFCASSRRETSGSRETQYFGPGTRLLVL.

The rearrangement uses TRBV5-1 and TRBJ1-1; TCRdb outputs TRBD1, but without DNA this stays unchecked. CDR1 is SGHRS, CDR2 YFSETQ, per germline. CDR3 length: 15 residues. The CDR3 reads CASSLRQGMNTEAFF.

This sequence joins TRBV6-2 or TRBV6-3 and TRBJ1-1. This CDR3 has 15 residues. Germline assignment: CDR1 MNHEY and CDR2 SVGEGT. The CDR3 loop is CASSSVGNSFAEAFF.

J is TRBJ1-1 and V is TRBV3-1; TCRdb designates TRBD1, a call that cannot be tested without DNA. The germline V gene encodes CDR1 LGHDT and CDR2 YNNKEL (reference sequence). This CDR3 comprises 15 residues. CDR3 region: CASSRPGQQNTEAFF.

This rearrangement joins TRBV3-1 to TRBJ1-5. The CDR3 is made up of 13 amino acids. Germline loops: CDR1 LGHDT, CDR2 YNNKEL (reference sequence). This chain's CDR3 is CASSHGGNQPQHF.

The genes are TRBV6-5 and TRBJ2-1. The CDR3 is made up of 16 amino acids. Germline-derived CDR1 and CDR2 are MNHEY and SVGAGI. The CDR3 protein is CASSYFDTRSYNEQFF.

The chain employs TRBV11-3 and TRBJ2-4; without DNA, the TCRdb call of TRBD1 cannot be checked. The CDR3 consists of 14 residues. CDR1 and CDR2 (germline): SGHNT, YENEEA. The CDR3 reads CASSIQGTKNIQYF.

The chain employs TRBV5-1 and TRBJ1-6. The CDR3 length is 13 residues. CDR1 and CDR2 from the germline V gene are SGHRS and YFSETQ. This CDR3 reads CASSLEPIAPLHF.

CDR3 protein: CASSLNRLSTDTQYF. The chain links TRBV5-5 to TRBJ2-3. The CDR3 is 15 residues long. Germline V gene lookup returns CDR1 SGHKS and CDR2 YYEKEE (reference sequence).